Described below is a single TCR beta chain sequence and its context. Its cognate antigen is unknown. Clones were sequenced by immunoSEQ multiplex PCR, and TCRdb holds only the in-frame ones, with some missing. The sample lists some 150,000 clones; around nine tenths were seen once. The record originates from a study of cytomegalovirus exposure and HLA in healthy donors. Looking at the study overall: It was reported in a later analysis that the 120 validation repertoires used the same platform as the roughly 700 first-cohort repertoires.

The CDR3 covers 14 residues. Germline loops: CDR1 MNHEY, CDR2 SVGAGI. Trimming removed 6 bases from V and 4 bases from J; junction bases left unmatched: 6. The donors belonged to the roughly 110-subject validation cohort, separate from the roughly 720-subject first cohort. Overall study results and limits: Some TCR beta chains (164 of them) were listed as cytomegalovirus-associated. In vitro, a few CMV-associated chains proved specific for CMV antigens.

The sample comprised PBMCs. This clonotype was sampled from a woman under 30 in good health and CMV-seropositive. The gene calls are TRBV6-5 and TRBJ1-1, with TRBD1 matching 9 bases. CDR3 in amino acids: CASSSGQGSTEAFF. CDR3 coding DNA: TGTGCCAGCAGCTCCGGACAGGGGAGCACTGAAGCTTTCTTT.